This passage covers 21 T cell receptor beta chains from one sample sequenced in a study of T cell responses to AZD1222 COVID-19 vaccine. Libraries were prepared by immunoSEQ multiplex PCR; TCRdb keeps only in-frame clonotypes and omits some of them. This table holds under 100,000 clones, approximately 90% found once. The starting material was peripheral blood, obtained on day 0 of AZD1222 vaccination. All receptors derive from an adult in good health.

CDR3 sequence: CASSLMSILEQFF. The CDR3, as DNA: TGTGCCAGCAGCCTCATGTCAATCCTGGAGCAGTTCTTC. The genes are TRBV7-2 and TRBJ2-1; D is ambiguous. This CDR3 contains 13 residues. V dropped 5 bases and J dropped 10 bases, with 15 bases sitting between them. Germline V CDR1 and CDR2: SGHTA, FQGNSA.

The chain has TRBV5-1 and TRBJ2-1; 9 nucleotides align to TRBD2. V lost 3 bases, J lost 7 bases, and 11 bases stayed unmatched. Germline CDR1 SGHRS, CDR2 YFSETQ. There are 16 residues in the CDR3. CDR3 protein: CASSSLAGAIGNEQFF. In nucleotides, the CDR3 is TGCGCCAGCAGCTCGTTAGCGGGGGCCATAGGAAATGAGCAGTTCTTC.

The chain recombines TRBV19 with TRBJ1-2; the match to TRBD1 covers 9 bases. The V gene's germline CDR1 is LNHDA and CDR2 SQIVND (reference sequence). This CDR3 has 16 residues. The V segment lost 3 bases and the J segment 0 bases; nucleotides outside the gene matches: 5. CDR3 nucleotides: TGTGCCAGTAGTATTTCCGGACAGGGGTCTAACTATGGCTACACCTTC. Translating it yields CASSISGQGSNYGYTF.

CDR3 sequence reads: CASSFSSGGETQYF. Written as DNA, the CDR3 is TGTGCCAGCAGCTTTTCTAGCGGGGGCGAGACCCAGTACTTC. The V gene is TRBV7-3, the J gene TRBJ2-5, with TRBD2 matching 10 bases. Germline trimming cut 3 bases from V and 5 bases from J; bases unmatched to any gene: 3. CDR1 is SGHTA, CDR2 FQGTGA, per germline. The CDR3 length is 14 residues.

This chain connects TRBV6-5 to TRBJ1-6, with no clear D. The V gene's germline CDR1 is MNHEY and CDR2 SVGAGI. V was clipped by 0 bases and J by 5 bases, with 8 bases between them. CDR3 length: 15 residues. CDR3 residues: CASSYSGRNNSPLHF. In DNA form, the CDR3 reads TGTGCCAGCAGTTACTCCGGACGGAATAATTCACCCCTCCACTTT.

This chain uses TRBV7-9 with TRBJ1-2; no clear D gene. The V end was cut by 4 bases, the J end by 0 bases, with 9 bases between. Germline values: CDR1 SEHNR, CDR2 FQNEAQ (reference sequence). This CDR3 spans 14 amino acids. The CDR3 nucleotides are TGTGCCAGCAGCTCGGACCTTTCTAACTATGGCTACACCTTC. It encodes CASSSDLSNYGYTF.

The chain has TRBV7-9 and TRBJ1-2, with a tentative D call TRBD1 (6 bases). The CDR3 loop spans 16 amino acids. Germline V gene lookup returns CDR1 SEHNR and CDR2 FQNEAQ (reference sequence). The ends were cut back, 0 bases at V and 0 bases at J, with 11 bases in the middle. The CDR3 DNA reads TGTGCCAGCAGCTTAGCAGGGACACTTGCTAACTATGGCTACACCTTC. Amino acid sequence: CASSLAGTLANYGYTF.

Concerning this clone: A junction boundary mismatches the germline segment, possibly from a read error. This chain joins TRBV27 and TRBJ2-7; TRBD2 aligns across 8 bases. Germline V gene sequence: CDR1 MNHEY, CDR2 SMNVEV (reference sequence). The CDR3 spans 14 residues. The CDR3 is CASSKERESYQQYF. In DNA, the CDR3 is TGTGCCAGCAGTAAGGAGCGGGAGTCCTACCAGCAGTACTTC.

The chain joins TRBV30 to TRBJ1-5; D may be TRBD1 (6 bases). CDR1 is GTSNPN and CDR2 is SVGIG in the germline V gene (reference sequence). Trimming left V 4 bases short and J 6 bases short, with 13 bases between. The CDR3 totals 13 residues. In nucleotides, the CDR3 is TGTGCCTGGAAGGGGGGGGGCTCTCAGCCCCAGCATTTT. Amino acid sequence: CAWKGGGSQPQHF. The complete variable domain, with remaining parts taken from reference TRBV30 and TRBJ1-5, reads SQTIHQWPATLVQPVGSPLSLECTVEGTSNPNLYWYRQAAGRGLQLLFYSVGIGQISSEVPQNLSASRPQDRQFILSSKKLLLSDSGFYLCAWKGGGSQPQHFGDGTRLSIL.

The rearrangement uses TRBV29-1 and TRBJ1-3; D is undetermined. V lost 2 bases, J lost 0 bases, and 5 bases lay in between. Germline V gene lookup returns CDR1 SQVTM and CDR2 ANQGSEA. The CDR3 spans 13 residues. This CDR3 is CSVEKSSGNTIYF. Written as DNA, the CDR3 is TGCAGCGTTGAAAAGTCCTCTGGAAACACCATATATTTT.

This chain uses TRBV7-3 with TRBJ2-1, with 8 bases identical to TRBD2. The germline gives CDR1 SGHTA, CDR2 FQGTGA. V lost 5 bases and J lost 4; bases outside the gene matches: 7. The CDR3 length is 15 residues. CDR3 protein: CASSPVGGGYNEQFF. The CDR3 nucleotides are TGTGCCAGCAGCCCCGTGGGCGGGGGGTACAATGAGCAGTTCTTC.

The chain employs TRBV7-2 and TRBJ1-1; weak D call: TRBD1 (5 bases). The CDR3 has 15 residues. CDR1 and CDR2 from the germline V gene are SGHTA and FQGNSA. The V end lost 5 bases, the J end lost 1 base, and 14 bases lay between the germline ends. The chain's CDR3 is CASSERGEPNTEAFF. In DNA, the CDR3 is TGTGCCAGCAGCGAACGGGGGGAACCGAACACTGAAGCTTTCTTT.

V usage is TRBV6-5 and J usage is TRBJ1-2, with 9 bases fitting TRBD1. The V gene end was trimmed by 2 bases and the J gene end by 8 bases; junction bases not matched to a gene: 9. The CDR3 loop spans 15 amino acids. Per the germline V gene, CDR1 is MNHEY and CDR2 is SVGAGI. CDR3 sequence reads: CASSYQGQGLRGYTF. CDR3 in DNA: TGTGCCAGCAGTTACCAAGGACAGGGGTTGAGGGGCTACACCTTC.

This chain's CDR3 is CASSEPPGRILNTEAFF. The CDR3 nucleotides are TGTGCCAGTAGTGAGCCCCCGGGCCGAATATTGAACACTGAAGCTTTCTTT. V gene TRBV19 combines with J gene TRBJ1-1; D gene ambiguous. The germline gives CDR1 LNHDA, CDR2 SQIVND (reference sequence). Trimming removed 5 bases at V and 0 bases at J, with 19 bases between. CDR3 length equals 17 residues.

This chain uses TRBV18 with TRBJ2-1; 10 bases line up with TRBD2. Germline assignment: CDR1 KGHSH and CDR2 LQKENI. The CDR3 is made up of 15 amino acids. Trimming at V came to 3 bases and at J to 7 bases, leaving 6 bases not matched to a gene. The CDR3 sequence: CASSPSSGGFNEQFF. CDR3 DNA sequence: TGTGCCAGCTCACCCTCTAGCGGGGGTTTTAATGAGCAGTTCTTC.

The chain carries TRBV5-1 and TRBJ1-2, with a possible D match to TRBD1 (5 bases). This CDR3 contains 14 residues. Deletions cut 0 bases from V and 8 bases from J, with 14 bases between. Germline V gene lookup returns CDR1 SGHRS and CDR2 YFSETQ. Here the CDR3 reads CASSLEKGLFGYTF. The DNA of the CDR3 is TGCGCCAGCAGCTTGGAAAAGGGACTCTTCGGCTACACCTTC.

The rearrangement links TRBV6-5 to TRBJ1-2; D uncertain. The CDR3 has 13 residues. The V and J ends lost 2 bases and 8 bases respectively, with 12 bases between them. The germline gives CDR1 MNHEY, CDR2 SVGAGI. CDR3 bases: TGTGCCAGCAGTTACGACTTTTTGTCGGGCTACACCTTC. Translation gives CASSYDFLSGYTF.

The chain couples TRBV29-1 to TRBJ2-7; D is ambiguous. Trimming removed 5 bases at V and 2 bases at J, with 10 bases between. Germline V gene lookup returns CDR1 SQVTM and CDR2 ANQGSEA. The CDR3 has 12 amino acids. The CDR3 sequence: CSVTGSTYEQYF. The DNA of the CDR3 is TGCAGCGTTACCGGGTCGACCTACGAGCAGTACTTC.

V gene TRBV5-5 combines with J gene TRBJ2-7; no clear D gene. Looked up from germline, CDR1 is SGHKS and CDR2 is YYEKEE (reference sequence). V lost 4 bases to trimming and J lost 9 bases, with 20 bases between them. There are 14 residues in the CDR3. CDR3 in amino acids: CASSHWSSSAPQYF. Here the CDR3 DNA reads TGTGCCAGCAGCCACTGGAGCAGCTCCGCACCGCAGTACTTC.

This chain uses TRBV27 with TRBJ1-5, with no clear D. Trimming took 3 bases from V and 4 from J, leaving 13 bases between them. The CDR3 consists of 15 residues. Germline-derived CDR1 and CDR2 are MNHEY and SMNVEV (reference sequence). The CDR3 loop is CASSFRRTLNQPQHF. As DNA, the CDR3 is TGTGCCAGCAGTTTCCGTCGGACGTTGAATCAGCCCCAGCATTTT.

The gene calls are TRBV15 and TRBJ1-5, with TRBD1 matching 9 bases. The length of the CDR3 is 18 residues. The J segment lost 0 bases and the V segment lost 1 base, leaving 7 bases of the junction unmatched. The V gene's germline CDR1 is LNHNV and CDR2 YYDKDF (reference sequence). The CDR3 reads CATSRGGQGTNSNQPQHF. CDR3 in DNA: TGTGCCACCAGCAGAGGTGGACAGGGGACGAATAGCAATCAGCCCCAGCATTTT.